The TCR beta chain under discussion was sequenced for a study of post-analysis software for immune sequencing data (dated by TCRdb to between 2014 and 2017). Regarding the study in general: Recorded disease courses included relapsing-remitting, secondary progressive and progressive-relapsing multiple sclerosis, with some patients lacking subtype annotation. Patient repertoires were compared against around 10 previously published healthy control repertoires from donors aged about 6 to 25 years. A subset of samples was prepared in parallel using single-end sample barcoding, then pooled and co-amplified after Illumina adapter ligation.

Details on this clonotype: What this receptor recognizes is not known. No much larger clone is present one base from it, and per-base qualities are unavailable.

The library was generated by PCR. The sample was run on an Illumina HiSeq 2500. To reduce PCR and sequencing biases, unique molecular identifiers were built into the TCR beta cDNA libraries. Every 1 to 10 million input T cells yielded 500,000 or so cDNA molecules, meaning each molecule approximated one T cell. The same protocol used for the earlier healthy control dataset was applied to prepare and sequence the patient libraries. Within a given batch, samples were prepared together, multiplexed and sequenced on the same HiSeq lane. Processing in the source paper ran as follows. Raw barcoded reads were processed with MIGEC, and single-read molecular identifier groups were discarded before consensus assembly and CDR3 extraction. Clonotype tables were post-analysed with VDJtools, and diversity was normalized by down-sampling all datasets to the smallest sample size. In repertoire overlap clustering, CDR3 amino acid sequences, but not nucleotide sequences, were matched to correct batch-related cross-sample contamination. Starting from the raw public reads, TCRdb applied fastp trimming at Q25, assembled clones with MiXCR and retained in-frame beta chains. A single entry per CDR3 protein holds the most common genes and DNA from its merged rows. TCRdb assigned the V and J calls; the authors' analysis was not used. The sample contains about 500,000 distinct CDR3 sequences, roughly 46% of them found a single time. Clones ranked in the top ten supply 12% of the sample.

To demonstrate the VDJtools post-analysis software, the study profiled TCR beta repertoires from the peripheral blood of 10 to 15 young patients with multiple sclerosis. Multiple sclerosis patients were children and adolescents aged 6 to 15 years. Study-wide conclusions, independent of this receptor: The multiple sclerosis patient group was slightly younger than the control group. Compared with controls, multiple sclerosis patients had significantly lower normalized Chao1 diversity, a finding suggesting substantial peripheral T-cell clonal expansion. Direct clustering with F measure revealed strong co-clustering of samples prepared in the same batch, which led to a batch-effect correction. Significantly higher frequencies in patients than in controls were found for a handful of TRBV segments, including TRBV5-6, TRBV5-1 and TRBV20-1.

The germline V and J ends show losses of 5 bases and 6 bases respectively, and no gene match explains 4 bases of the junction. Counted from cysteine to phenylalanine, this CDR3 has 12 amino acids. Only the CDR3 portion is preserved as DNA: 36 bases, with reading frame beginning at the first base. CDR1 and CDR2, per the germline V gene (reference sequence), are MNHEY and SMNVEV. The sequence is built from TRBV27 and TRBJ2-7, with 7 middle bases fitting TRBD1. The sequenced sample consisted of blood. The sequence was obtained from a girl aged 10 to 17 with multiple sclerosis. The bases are TGTGCCAGCAGTCTTAACAGGGGCGAGCAGTACTTC. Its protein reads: CASSLNRGEQYF.